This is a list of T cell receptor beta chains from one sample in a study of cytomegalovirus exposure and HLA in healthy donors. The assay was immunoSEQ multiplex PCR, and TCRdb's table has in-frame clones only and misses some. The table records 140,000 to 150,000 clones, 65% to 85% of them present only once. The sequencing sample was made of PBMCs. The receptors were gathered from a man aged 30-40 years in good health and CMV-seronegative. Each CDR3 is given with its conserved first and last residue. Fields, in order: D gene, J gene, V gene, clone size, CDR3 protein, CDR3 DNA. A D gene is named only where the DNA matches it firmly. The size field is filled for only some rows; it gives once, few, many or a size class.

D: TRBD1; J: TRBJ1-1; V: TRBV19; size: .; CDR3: CASSTRTGGGTEAFF; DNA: TGTGCCAGTAGTACGAGGACAGGGGGAGGCACTGAAGCTTTCTTT
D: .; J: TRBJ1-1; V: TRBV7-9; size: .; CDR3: CASSLRRDNTEAFF; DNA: TGTGCCAGCAGCTTAAGGAGGGATAACACTGAAGCTTTCTTT
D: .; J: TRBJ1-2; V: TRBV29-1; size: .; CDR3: CSVESLGAYGYTF; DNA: TGCAGCGTTGAAAGTTTAGGGGCCTATGGCTACACCTTC
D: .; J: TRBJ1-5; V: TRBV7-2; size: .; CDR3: CASSSPPGGGQPQHF; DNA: TGTGCCAGCAGCTCCCCCCCGGGGGGAGGTCAGCCCCAGCATTTT
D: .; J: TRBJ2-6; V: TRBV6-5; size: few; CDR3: CASSYSAGGANVLTF; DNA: TGTGCCAGCAGTTACTCGGCGGGTGGGGCCAACGTCCTGACTTTC
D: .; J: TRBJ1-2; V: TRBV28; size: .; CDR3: CASNPGGYGYTF; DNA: TGTGCCAGCAACCCGGGGGGCTATGGCTACACCTTC
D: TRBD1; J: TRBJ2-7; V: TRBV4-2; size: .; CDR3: CASSLSGTGAYEQYF; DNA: TGTGCCAGCAGCCTCTCCGGGACAGGGGCCTACGAGCAGTACTTC
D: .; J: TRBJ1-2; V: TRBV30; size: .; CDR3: CACGGYTF; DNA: TGTGCCTGCGGTGGCTACACCTTC
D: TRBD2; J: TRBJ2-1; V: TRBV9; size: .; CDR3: CASSAIAGRKNEQFF; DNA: TGTGCCAGCAGCGCGATAGCGGGAAGAAAGAATGAGCAGTTCTTC
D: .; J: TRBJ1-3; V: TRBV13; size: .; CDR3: CASSLSQGSGNTIYF; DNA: TGTGCCAGCAGCCTTTCACAGGGTTCAGGAAACACCATATATTTT
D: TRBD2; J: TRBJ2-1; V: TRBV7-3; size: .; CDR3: CASSRGGYNEQFF; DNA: TGTGCCAGCTCTCGGGGGGGTTACAATGAGCAGTTCTTC
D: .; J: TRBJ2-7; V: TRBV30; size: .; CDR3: CAWRATFDLDEQYF; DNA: TGTGCCTGGAGGGCGACTTTCGACCTAGACGAGCAGTACTTC
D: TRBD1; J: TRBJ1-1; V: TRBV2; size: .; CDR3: CASSDRVGVTEAFF; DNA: TGTGCCAGCAGCGACAGGGTAGGAGTCACTGAAGCTTTCTTT
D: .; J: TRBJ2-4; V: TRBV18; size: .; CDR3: CASSARDKNIQYF; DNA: TGTGCCAGCTCAGCCCGGGACAAGAACATTCAGTACTTC
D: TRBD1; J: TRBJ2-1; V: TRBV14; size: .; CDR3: CASSQIGTGGGNEQFF; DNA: TGTGCCAGCAGCCAGATCGGGACAGGGGGCGGGAATGAGCAGTTCTTC
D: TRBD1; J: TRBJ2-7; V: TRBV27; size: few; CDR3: CASSFLTKQGAIGEQYF; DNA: TGTGCCAGCAGTTTCCTCACCAAGCAGGGGGCGATAGGCGAGCAGTACTTC
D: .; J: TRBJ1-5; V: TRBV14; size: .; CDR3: CASSQGGGKQPQHF; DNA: TGTGCCAGCAGCCAAGGGGGGGGGAAGCAGCCCCAGCATTTT
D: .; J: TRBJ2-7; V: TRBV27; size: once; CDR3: CASSTGYEQYF; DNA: TGTGCCAGCAGTACGGGTTACGAGCAGTACTTC
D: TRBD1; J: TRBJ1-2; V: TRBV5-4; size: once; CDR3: CASSRNRGFDYGYTF; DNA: TGTGCCAGCAGCCGTAACAGGGGCTTTGACTATGGCTACACCTTC
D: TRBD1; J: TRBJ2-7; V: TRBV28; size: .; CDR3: CASSEGAAYF; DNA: TGTGCCAGCAGTGAGGGGGCGGCGTACTTC
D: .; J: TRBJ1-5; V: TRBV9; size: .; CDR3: CASRREHQPQHF; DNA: TGTGCCAGCCGCCGGGAGCATCAGCCCCAGCATTTT
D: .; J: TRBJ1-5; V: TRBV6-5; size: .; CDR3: CASSVGHSSNQPQHF; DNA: TGTGCCAGCAGCGTTGGACACTCCAGCAATCAGCCCCAGCATTTT
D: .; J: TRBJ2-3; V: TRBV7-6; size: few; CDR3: CASSLVGGMDTQYF; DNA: TGTGCCAGCAGCTTAGTAGGAGGGATGGATACGCAGTATTTT
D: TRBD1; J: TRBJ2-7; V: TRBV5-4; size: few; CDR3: CASSWGGAGGQGEQYF; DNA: TGTGCCAGCAGCTGGGGGGGGGCAGGAGGACAGGGGGAGCAGTACTTC
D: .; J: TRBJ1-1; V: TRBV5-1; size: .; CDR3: CASSFRGMNTEAFF; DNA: TGCGCCAGCAGCTTTAGGGGAATGAACACTGAAGCTTTCTTT
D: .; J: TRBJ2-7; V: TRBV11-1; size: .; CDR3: CASSLVTYEQYF; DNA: TGTGCCAGCAGCTTAGTAACCTACGAGCAGTACTTC
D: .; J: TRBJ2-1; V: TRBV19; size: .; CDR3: CASSITGNNEQFF; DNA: TGTGCCAGTAGTATTACCGGGAACAATGAGCAGTTCTTC
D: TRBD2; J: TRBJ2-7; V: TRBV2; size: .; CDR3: CASSTSGRPLYEQYF; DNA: TGTGCCAGCAGTACTAGCGGGAGGCCCCTTTACGAGCAGTACTTC
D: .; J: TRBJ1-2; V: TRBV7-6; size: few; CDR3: CASGRDTNYGYTF; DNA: TGTGCCAGCGGCCGGGACACGAACTATGGCTACACCTTC
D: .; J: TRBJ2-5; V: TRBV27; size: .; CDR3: CASSLRGVAVRETQYF; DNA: TGTGCCAGCAGTCTCCGGGGAGTGGCTGTAAGGGAGACCCAGTACTTC
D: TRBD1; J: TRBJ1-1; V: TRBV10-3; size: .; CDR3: CAIKPTGDAEAFF; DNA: TGTGCCATCAAGCCGACAGGGGACGCTGAAGCTTTCTTT
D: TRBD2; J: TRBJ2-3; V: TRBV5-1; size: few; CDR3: CASSPSGLTDTQYF; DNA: TGCGCCAGCAGCCCTAGCGGACTCACAGATACGCAGTATTTT
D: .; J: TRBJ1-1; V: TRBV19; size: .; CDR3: CASSQPDGLMNTEAFF; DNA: TGTGCCAGTAGTCAACCAGACGGGTTAATGAACACTGAAGCTTTCTTT
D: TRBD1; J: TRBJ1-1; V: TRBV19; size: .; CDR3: CASSMNRGQTEAFF; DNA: TGTGCCAGTAGTATGAACAGGGGGCAAACTGAAGCTTTCTTT
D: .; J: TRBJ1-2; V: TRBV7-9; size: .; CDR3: CASSPAGQGESYGYTF; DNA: TGTGCCAGCAGCCCCGCCGGTCAGGGTGAAAGCTATGGCTACACCTTC
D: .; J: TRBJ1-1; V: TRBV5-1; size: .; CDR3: CASSLRGTEAFF; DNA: TGCGCCAGCAGCTTGAGGGGAACTGAAGCTTTCTTT
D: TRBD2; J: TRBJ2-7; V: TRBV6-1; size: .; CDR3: CASSGYLWREGREQYF; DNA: TGTGCCAGCAGTGGTTATTTGTGGCGGGAGGGCCGCGAGCAGTACTTC
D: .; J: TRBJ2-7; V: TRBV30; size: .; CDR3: CAWSSLYEQYF; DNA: TGTGCCTGGAGTTCCCTTTACGAGCAGTACTTC
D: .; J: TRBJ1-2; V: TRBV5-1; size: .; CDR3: CASSSRGGYTF; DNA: TGCGCCAGCAGCAGCAGGGGCGGCTACACCTTC
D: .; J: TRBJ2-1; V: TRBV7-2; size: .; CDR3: CASILSARGGHEQFF; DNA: TGTGCCAGCATCCTCTCCGCCCGGGGAGGCCATGAGCAGTTCTTC
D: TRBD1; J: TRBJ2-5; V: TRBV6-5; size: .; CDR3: CASSYSTGSETQYF; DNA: TGTGCCAGCAGTTACTCGACAGGGTCAGAGACCCAGTACTTC
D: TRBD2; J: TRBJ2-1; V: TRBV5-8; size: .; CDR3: CASSFRSGGADEQFF; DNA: TGTGCCAGCAGCTTTCGAAGCGGGGGGGCTGATGAGCAGTTCTTC
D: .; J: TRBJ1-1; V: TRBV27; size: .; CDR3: CASRPGWGEARAFF; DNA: TGTGCCAGCAGACCCGGTTGGGGGGAGGCGAGAGCTTTCTTT
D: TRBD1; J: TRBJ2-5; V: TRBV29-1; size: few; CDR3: CSVSRGSETQYF; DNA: TGCAGCGTCTCCAGGGGGTCGGAGACCCAGTACTTC
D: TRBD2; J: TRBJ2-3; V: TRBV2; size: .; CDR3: CASSSLAGTDTQYF; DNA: TGTGCCAGCAGTTCACTAGCGGGCACAGATACGCAGTATTTT
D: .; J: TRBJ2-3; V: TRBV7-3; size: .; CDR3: CASSLISGSTDTQYF; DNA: TGTGCCAGCAGCTTAATTAGCGGATCCACAGATACGCAGTATTTT
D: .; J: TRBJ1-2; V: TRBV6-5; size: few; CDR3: CASSPGGYGYTF; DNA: TGTGCCAGCAGCCCCGGGGGCTATGGCTACACCTTC
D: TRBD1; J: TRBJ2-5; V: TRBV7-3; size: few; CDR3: CASSLTGDSEGTQYF; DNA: TGTGCCAGCAGCTTAACGGGGGACAGCGAGGGGACCCAGTACTTC
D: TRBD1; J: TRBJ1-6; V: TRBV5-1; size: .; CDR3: CASSLGTDRGSPLHF; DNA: TGCGCCAGCAGCCTCGGGACAGACAGAGGTTCACCCCTCCACTTT
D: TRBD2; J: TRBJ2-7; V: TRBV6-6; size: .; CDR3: CASSLGTSGSYEQYF; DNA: TGTGCCAGCAGTCTAGGCACTAGCGGATCCTACGAGCAGTACTTC
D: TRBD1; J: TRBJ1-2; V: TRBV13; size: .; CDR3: CASSLGTRPGQGAYGYTF; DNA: TGTGCCAGCAGCTTAGGTACTCGTCCGGGACAGGGAGCCTATGGCTACACCTTC
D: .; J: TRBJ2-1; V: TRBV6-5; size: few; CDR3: CASSYGGNEQFF; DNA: TGTGCCAGCAGTTACGGCGGGAATGAGCAGTTCTTC
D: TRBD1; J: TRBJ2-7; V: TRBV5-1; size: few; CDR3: CASSLRGLREQYF; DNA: TGCGCCAGCAGCTTGAGGGGGCTTAGGGAGCAGTACTTC
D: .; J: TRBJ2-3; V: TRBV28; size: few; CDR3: CASSSYNMGQQDTQYF; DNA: TGTGCCAGCAGTTCCTATAATATGGGCCAGCAGGATACGCAGTATTTT
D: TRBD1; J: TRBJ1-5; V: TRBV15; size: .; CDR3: CATSAHRGQPSNQPQHF; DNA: TGTGCCACCAGCGCACACAGGGGCCAACCTAGCAATCAGCCCCAGCATTTT
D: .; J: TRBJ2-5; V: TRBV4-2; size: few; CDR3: CASSQGGVSVETQYF; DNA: TGTGCCAGCAGCCAAGGCGGGGTTAGCGTGGAGACCCAGTACTTC